The 11 T cell receptor beta chains below were found in one sample sequenced in a study of long-term antiretroviral therapy in people with HIV. Researchers ran immunoSEQ v3.0 at survey level. The table came from immunoSEQ multiplex PCR; TCRdb's copy has only in-frame clones and leaves some out. The sample lists approximately 27,000 clones, roughly 90% seen once, with 4% to 4.5% in the top ten. Sequenced material: unsorted PBMCs, taken about 5.2 years after starting antiretroviral therapy. The receptors shown here come from a woman between 40 and 55 years old with HIV.

This sequence joins TRBV11-2 and TRBJ2-5, with 10 positions matching TRBD1. After removal of 5 bases from V and 5 bases from J, the junction contained 14 bases not matched to a gene. The germline CDR1 and CDR2 sequences are SGHAT and FQNNGV. The CDR3 loop spans 17 amino acids. The CDR3 is CASSLLRGQGNLETQYF. The CDR3 nucleotides read TGTGCCAGCAGCCTACTCCGGGGACAGGGGAACCTCGAGACCCAGTACTTC.

The chain has TRBV25-1 and TRBJ1-1, with TRBD1 as a possible D gene (6 bases). This CDR3 has 14 amino acids. CDR1 is MGHDK and CDR2 is SYGVNS in the germline V gene. V gave up 1 base and J gave up 7 bases, with 13 bases separating them. CDR3 region: CASSEWDGGREAFF. DNA of the CDR3: TGTGCCAGCAGTGAATGGGACGGGGGCCGTGAAGCTTTCTTT.

The chain carries TRBV19 and TRBJ2-4; D is uncertain. CDR3 size: 16 residues. Trimming took 1 base from V and 3 from J, leaving 13 bases between them. Per germline, CDR1 LNHDA and CDR2 SQIVND (reference sequence). The CDR3 spells CASSIGRQVGKNIQYF. CDR3 sequence (DNA): TGTGCCAGTAGTATAGGTCGGCAGGTTGGCAAAAACATTCAGTACTTC.

The chain uses TRBV25-1 and TRBJ1-1; possibly TRBD1 for D (5 bases). The CDR3 is 14 amino acids. In germline, CDR1 is MGHDK, CDR2 SYGVNS. The germline V and J ends were trimmed by 4 bases and 2 bases, with 11 bases remaining between them. The chain's CDR3 is CASSAGAANTEAFF. For the CDR3, the DNA is TGTGCCAGCAGTGCCGGGGCAGCCAACACTGAAGCTTTCTTT.

V usage is TRBV11-3 and J usage is TRBJ1-1; maybe TRBD1 (5 bases). Trimming stripped 7 bases from V and 5 bases from J, with 20 bases between. CDR1 SGHNT and CDR2 YENEEA come from the germline V gene. The CDR3 is 15 amino acids. The CDR3 DNA sequence: TGTGCCAGCACCTTGGCGGGGGGTGGATGGACTGAAGCTTTCTTT. This translates into CASTLAGGGWTEAFF.

This clone was seen only once. This chain joins TRBV4-3 and TRBJ1-2; TRBD1 might be the D (6 bases). V dropped 4 bases and J dropped 6 bases, with 18 bases sitting between them. Germline CDR1 and CDR2: LGHNA and YSLEER. The CDR3 covers 15 residues. In DNA form, the CDR3 reads TGCGCCAGCAGCCTCGTACATGGGGGCGAGCATGGCTACACCTTC. It specifies CASSLVHGGEHGYTF.

The chain employs TRBV27 and TRBJ1-1, with D possibly matching TRBD1 (5 bases). Germline-derived CDR1 and CDR2 are MNHEY and SMNVEV (reference sequence). This CDR3 has 15 residues. V dropped 0 bases and J dropped 0 bases, with 8 bases sitting between them. The CDR3 here is CASSLSKGMNTEAFF. The DNA of the CDR3 is TGTGCCAGCAGTTTATCGAAGGGGATGAACACTGAAGCTTTCTTT.

V and J are TRBV11-2 and TRBJ1-6; 7 nucleotides align to TRBD1. V dropped 3 bases and J dropped 10; count of bases not matched to a gene: 12. The germline V gene has CDR1 SGHAT and CDR2 FQNNGV. The CDR3 spans 16 residues. CDR3: CASSFRRQGFSSPLHF. The CDR3, as DNA: TGTGCCAGCAGCTTCCGTAGACAGGGATTTTCCTCACCCCTCCACTTT.

The CDR3: CASRSSGSPTMGQYF. The CDR3 nucleotides are TGTGCCAGCAGATCGAGCGGGAGCCCAACAATGGGGCAGTACTTC. The gene calls are TRBV14 and TRBJ2-7; 8 bases map to TRBD2. V gave up 6 bases and J gave up 9 bases; unmatched junction bases: 16. The CDR3 covers 15 residues. Germline V lookup: CDR1 SGHDN, CDR2 FVKESK.

The rearrangement links TRBV30 to TRBJ2-2; possibly TRBD1 for D (6 bases). This CDR3 comprises 13 residues. CDR1 is GTSNPN, CDR2 SVGIG, per germline (reference sequence). Written as DNA, the CDR3 is TGTGCGATGACTACAGGGTACACCGGGGAGCTGTTTTTT. Protein: CAMTTGYTGELFF.

The CDR3 DNA reads as TGTGCCAGCAGTTTAGGGGGAGACCCCTCCTACAATGAGCAGTTCTTC. Protein sequence: CASSLGGDPSYNEQFF. The chain joins TRBV28 to TRBJ2-1, with D perhaps matching TRBD1 or TRBD2 (5 bases each). CDR1 is MDHEN and CDR2 is SYDVKM in the germline V gene. CDR3 length: 16 residues. V was cut by 2 bases and J by 0 bases, with 11 bases left in between.